This T cell receptor beta chain was identified during a study of T-cell reconstitution after alpha-beta-depleted transplantation in children listed by TCRdb under 2016. Looking at the study overall: Using TCR repertoire profiling, the study followed T-cell immune reconstitution in a quantitative way in children after TCRalphabeta/CD19-depleted allogeneic hematopoietic cell transplantation.

Read against the paper, the sample's treatment or condition label means: allogeneic hematopoietic cell transplantation with graft depleted of TCRalphabeta T cells and CD19 B cells. TCRalphabeta/CD19-depleted allogeneic hematopoietic cell grafts were given to the transplant recipients, all of whom were children. The library was built by means of PCR. These reads were obtained on an Illumina HiSeq 2500. To normalize quantification of the TCRbeta repertoire, the TCR libraries were built with molecular barcoding that relied on unique molecular identifiers. In TCRdb, the public reads were trimmed at Q25 with fastp and aligned with MiXCR, with productive beta chains retained. Every entry covers one CDR3 protein and lists the most common genes and DNA from its rows. The sample table shows approximately 520,000 distinct CDR3 sequences, and about an eighth are seen once. The biggest ten clones account for 11% to 15% of the sample.

Summary of the overall study and its limitations: Hyperexpanded clone frequencies declined over subsequent months; after one year, T-cell counts and TCRbeta diversity were mostly attributed to newly produced T cells. In some patients, the high TCRbeta diversity seen at day 60 was put down to recipient T cells and intrathymic progenitors that had survived conditioning. The apparently early recovery of alphabetaT-cell counts about two months after transplant reportedly depended on only several hundred rapidly expanded clones that came from non-depleted graft cells.

Looking up the germline V gene yields CDR1 SGHDN and CDR2 FVKESK. Trimming removed 5 bases from V and 4 bases from J, leaving 16 bases between the germline ends. From the cysteine up to the phenylalanine, the CDR3 has a length of 15 residues. Of the read, only the CDR3 DNA is kept; its 45 bases are in frame from base 1. In regard to this clonotype: The specificity of this receptor is unknown. Base qualities are not provided; no much larger clone lies one nucleotide away.

This clonotype was sampled from a female patient under 10 years old who had a stem cell transplant for aplastic anemia, so the T cells may come from the graft donor. This sequence uses TRBV14 and TRBJ2-3, with the identity of the D gene unclear. Sequences were derived from PBMCs, mostly from graft donor cells, sampled 180 days after TCRalphabeta/CD19-depleted stem cell transplant. Read as DNA, the sequence is TGTGCCAGCAGCGCCCCGGGTCTCCAGGCAGATACGCAGTATTTT. This translates into CASSAPGLQADTQYF.